This T cell receptor beta chain is from a study of T-cell reconstitution after alpha-beta-depleted transplantation in children. Unique molecular identifiers were incorporated during preparation of the TCRbeta library. TCRdb analysed the PCR reads with MiXCR anew, one entry per CDR3 protein. The sample shows over 85,000 distinct CDR3 sequences, under 9% of them seen only once. This clonotype was seen at least ten times. V lost 0 bases, J lost 0 bases, and 13 bases lay in between. Germline-derived CDR1 and CDR2 are SGDLS and YYNGEE. This CDR3 has 17 amino acids. The receptor was isolated from a boy aged 2 to 10 with acute lymphoblastic leukemia, due to receive a stem cell transplant. The sample consisted of PBMCs, taken before TCRalphabeta/CD19-depleted stem cell transplant. V and J are TRBV9 and TRBJ2-1; a possible D gene is TRBD2 (7 bases). CDR3 loop: CASSVGRGRHSYNEQFF. In DNA, the CDR3 is TGTGCCAGCAGCGTAGGGCGGGGGCGGCACTCCTACAATGAGCAGTTCTTC.